This T cell receptor beta chain was found in a study of T cell repertoires in aging, cancer and after chemotherapy (dated by TCRdb to between 2018 and 2021). Regarding the complete study: The donors fell into six age groups ranging from 30 or younger to 70 or older, and each group had at least three individuals. Paired pre- and post-chemotherapy samples in the hematological group came from chronic lymphocytic leukemia patients treated with fludarabine- or bendamustine-based regimens. The full dataset contained 7 million to 9.5 million TCR reads. The study profiled peripheral blood TCR beta repertoires from healthy donors and cancer patients to examine immunoaging and T cell reconstitution after chemotherapy. A cohort of 200 to 250 cancer patients (approximately 92 with hematological and some 120 with solid cancers) was assembled, and about 100 healthy donors were included as a reference group. Results the study describes overall, beyond this receptor: Declining TCR diversity with age in healthy donors was mainly explained by loss of richness; in cancer patients, loss of evenness also contributed. It was noted by the authors that conclusions about immunological memory after chemotherapy cannot be drawn from the repertoire data. Hematological cancer patients had lymphoid organ infiltration, which may itself impair thymic emigration or peripheral T cell expansion. Significantly lower blood TCR diversity and higher clonality were observed in untreated patients with hematological or solid cancers than in age-matched healthy donors. Median generation probability increased over the chemotherapy interval in both cancer cohorts, suggesting repertoire reconstitution through rebound thymic output.

Using a mixed TRB-A/B primer pool, multiplex touch-down PCR amplified rearranged TRB sequences covering the V, D and J segments. Illumina adapters and sample indices were added to the amplicons in two consecutive PCR reactions performed with Phusion HS II polymerase. Amplicons were gel-purified with the NucleoSpin Gel and PCR Clean-up kit, then checked with Qubit and an Agilent 2100 Bioanalyzer. Sequencing of libraries was carried out on an Illumina MiSeq in 600-cycle, single-indexed, paired-end runs. The original methods were these. TRB sequences were processed with MiXCR versions 2.12 and 3.0.5. Each unique CDR3 nucleotide sequence counted as one clone, and only productive sequences with at least two reads were retained. Repertoire metrics included Shannon diversity, evenness, clonality (one minus evenness), and alpha-parameterized diversity profiles from alpha 0 to 5. The IGoR algorithm was used to calculate generation probabilities of clones in the paired pre- and post-chemotherapy samples. In TCRdb, the public reads were trimmed at Q25 with fastp and aligned with MiXCR, with productive beta chains retained. Each record represents a unique CDR3 protein, reported with the most common genes and DNA among its rows. The V and J calls shown here were made by TCRdb, not taken from the authors' results. The sample table records more than 2,500 distinct CDR3 sequences; roughly 45% of these occur just once. The ten largest clones add up to about 45% of the sample.

Spanning cysteine to phenylalanine, the CDR3 consists of 15 amino acids. This entry keeps only the CDR3 DNA: 45 bases, framed from base 1. The V and J ends are trimmed by 5 bases and 0 bases, leaving 11 bases between them. To note about this clonotype: It lacks a known antigen. The record has no base qualities; no much larger clone is one base away.

TCR beta rearrangements were amplified from genomic DNA isolated from peripheral blood, not from sorted cells or RNA. This chain joins TRBV12-3 or TRBV12-4 to TRBJ1-3; TRBD1 is possibly the D segment (5 matching bases). What was sequenced was blood. The TCR comes from a human donor with a blood cancer. The base sequence is TGTGCCAGCAGTCGGGGACTCCGCTCTGGAAACACCATATATTTT. This encodes CASSRGLRSGNTIYF.